The source of this T cell receptor beta chain is a study of shared clonotypes between healthy human individuals. Overall study context: Used for every donor were three CD4 naive, three CD4 memory, two CD8 naive and one CD8 memory plate.

V gave up 0 bases and J gave up 4 bases, with 13 bases separating them. Germline CDR1 reads SGHTA; CDR2 reads FQGNSA. The CDR3 spans 15 residues. TCRdb's copy holds only in-frame clones and misses some; the assay was immunoSEQ multiplex PCR. The profile shows 1.6 million or so clones, approximately 97% of them singletons. General observations from the study: Represented diversity, genetic and exposure-history alike, was limited by few donors.

Regarding this clone: Its target is not known. Other DNA sequences in this sample translate to the same CDR3.

Sequencing input: naive CD4+ T cells sorted from blood. The sample's subset: CD45RA+ positively selected. The TCR comes from a man aged 25-45 years in good health. The chain joins TRBV7-2 to TRBJ2-7; D might be TRBD1 (5 bases). Here the CDR3 reads CASSLAQGRTYEQYF. In DNA form, the CDR3 reads TGTGCCAGCAGCTTAGCGCAGGGAAGGACATACGAGCAGTACTTC.